This T cell receptor (beta chain) was found in a study of monozygotic twins with inflammatory bowel disease. Study-level results: No repertoire similarity difference was seen between concordant and discordant twins; power was possibly limited. Subtypes among T cells remained indistinguishable.

With regard to this clonotype: Its antigen is still unknown.

TCRdb reprocessed the 5' RACE reads; each CDR3 protein has one entry and no DNA is given. This sample's clone table lists 300,000 to 350,000 distinct CDR3 sequences. The CDR3 spans 13 residues. The germline V gene has CDR1 DFQATT and CDR2 SNEGSKA (reference sequence). Researchers collected 2 to 2.5 ml of blood per donor. This TCR was sampled from a human donor with ulcerative colitis or Crohn's disease, or a healthy co-twin of an affected twin (not recorded which). The gene calls are TRBV20-1 and TRBJ2-1; TCRdb indicates TRBD1, and absent DNA this call remains unverified. Material for sequencing was blood. The CDR3 is CSAPGQVNNEQFF.